This T cell receptor (beta chain) was identified in a study of T cells expressing NK-cell markers. Overall study context: All TCR beta repertoires analysed originated from sorted CD3+CD56+NKG2C+, CD3+CD56+NKG2C- and CD3+CD56-NKG2C+ T cells.

CDR3 length equals 15 residues. Germline CDR1 is SGHDT and CDR2 is YYEEEE. In generating TCR beta cDNA, 5'RACE template switching with UMIs was used. From the 5' RACE reads, TCRdb lists one entry per CDR3 protein and no DNA. The sample table sets out 200,000 to 300,000 distinct CDR3 sequences. J is TRBJ2-3 and V is TRBV5-6; TCRdb's D gene call, TRBD1, goes unchecked for lack of DNA. The sequencing sample was made of blood T cells: a sorted CD56 or NKG2C T cell subset, CD4+ or CD8+ T cells, or bulk PBMC T cells (not recorded which). The source of this sequence is a man younger than 35 in good health. The CDR3 loop is CASSRPRTGADTQYF.